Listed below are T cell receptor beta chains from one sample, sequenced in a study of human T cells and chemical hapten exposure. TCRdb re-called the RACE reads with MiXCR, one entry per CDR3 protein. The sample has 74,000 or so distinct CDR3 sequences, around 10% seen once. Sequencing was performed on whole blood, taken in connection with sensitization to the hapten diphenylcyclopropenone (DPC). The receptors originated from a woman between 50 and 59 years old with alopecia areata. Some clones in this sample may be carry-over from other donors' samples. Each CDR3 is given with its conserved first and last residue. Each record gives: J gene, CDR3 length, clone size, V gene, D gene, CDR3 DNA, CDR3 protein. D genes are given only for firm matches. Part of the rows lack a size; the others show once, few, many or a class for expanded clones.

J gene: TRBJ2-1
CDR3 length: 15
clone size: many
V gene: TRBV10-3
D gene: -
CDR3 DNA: TGTGCCATCAGTGATTGGCAGGGCGGCTACAATGAGCAGTTCTTC
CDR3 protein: CAISDWQGGYNEQFF

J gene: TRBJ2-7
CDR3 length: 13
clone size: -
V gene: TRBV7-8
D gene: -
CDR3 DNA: TGTGCCAGCAGCACATTTCTTGGGGACGAGCAGTACTTC
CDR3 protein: CASSTFLGDEQYF

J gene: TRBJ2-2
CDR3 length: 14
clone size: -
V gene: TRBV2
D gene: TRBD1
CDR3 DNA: TGTGCCACAGCCCCGGACAGGGGGACCGGGGAGCTGTTTTTT
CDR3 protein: CATAPDRGTGELFF

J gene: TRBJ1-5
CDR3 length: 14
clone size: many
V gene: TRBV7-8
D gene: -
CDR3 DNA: TGTGCCAGCAGCTCAGAGGGGAGCAATCAGCCCCAGCATTTT
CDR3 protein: CASSSEGSNQPQHF

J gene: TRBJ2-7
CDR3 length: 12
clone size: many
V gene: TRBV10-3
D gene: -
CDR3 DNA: TGTGCCATCAGTGATCACGGCTACGAGCAGTACTTC
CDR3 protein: CAISDHGYEQYF

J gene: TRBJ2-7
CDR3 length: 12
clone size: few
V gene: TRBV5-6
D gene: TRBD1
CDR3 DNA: TGTGCCAGCAGCAGGGGGCCGTACGAGCAGTACTTC
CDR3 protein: CASSRGPYEQYF

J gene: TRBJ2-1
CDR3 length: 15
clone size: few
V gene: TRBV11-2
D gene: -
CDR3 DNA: TGTGCCAGCATAGAAGGGGGGGCCACCTACAATGAGCAGTTCTTC
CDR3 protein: CASIEGGATYNEQFF

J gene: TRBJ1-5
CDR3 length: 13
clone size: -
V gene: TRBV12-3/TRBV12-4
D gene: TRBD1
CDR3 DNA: TGTGCCAGCAGAGGACAGGACAATCAGCCCCAGCATTTT
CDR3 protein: CASRGQDNQPQHF

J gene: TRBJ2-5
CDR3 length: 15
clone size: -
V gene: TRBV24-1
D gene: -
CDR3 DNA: TGTGCCACCAGTGATTTCACAGGGAACCAAGAGACCCAGTACTTC
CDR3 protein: CATSDFTGNQETQYF

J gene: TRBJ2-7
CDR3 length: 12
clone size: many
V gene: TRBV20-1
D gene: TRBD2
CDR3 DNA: TGCAGTGCTAGCGGGAGGGCTGGCGAGCAGTACTTC
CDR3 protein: CSASGRAGEQYF

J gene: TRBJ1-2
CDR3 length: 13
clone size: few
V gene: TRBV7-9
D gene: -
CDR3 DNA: TGTGCCAGCAGCTTAATTGGTCTGGATGGCTACACCTTC
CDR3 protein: CASSLIGLDGYTF

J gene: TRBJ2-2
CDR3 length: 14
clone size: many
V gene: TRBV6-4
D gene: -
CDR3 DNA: TGTGCCAGCAGTGACGAGGTGTGGTCCGGGGAGCTGTTTTTT
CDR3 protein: CASSDEVWSGELFF

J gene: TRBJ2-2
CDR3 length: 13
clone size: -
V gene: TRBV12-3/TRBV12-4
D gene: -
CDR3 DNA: TGTGCCAGCAGTTCCATAATGCGCGGGGAGCTGTTTTTT
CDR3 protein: CASSSIMRGELFF

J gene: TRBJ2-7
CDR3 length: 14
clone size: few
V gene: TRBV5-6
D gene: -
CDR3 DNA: TGTGCCAGCAGCTCCAGGGTGCGAGACTACGAGCAGTACTTC
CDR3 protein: CASSSRVRDYEQYF

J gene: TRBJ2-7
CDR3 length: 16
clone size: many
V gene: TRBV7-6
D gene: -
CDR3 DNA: TGTGCCAGCAGCTTAGCGGGGACCAATACCCCCTACGAGCAGTACTTC
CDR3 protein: CASSLAGTNTPYEQYF

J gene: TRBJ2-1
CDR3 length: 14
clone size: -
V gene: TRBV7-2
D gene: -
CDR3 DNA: TGTGCCAGCAGCTCGGGAGTATCCTACAATGAGCAGTTCTTC
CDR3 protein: CASSSGVSYNEQFF

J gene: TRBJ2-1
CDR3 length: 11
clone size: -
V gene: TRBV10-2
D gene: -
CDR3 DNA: TGCGCCAGCAGTGACGGGAATGAGCAGTTCTTC
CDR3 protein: CASSDGNEQFF

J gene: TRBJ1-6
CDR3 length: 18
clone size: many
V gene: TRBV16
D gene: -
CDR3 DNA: TGTGCCAGCAGCCAATTCCTGCCTGGGGAGGGCTATAATTCACCCCTCCACTTT
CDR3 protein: CASSQFLPGEGYNSPLHF

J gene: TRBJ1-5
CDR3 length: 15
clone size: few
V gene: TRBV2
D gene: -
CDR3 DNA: TGTGCCAGCAGTGGCCAGGGAATTAGAGGTCAGCCCCAGCATTTT
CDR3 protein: CASSGQGIRGQPQHF

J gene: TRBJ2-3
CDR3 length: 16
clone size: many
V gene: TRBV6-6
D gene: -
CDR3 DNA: TGTGCCAGCAGTTTGGGACGTGTAGAGGAAACAGATACGCAGTATTTT
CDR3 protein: CASSLGRVEETDTQYF

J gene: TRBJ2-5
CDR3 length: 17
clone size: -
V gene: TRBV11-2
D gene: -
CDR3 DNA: TGTGCCAGCAGCCCATATCCCGGGACTCACCCCGGGGAGACCCAGTACTTC
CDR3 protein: CASSPYPGTHPGETQYF

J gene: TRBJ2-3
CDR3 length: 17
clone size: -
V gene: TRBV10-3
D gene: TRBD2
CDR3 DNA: TGTGCCATCAGCCCGGGGACTAGCTCCCTCGCGGCAGATACGCAGTATTTT
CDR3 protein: CAISPGTSSLAADTQYF

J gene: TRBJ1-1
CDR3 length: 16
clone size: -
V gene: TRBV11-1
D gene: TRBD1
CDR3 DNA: TGTGCCAGCAGCCTCGACAGGGGCCCGCCAACCGGTGAAGCTTTCTTT
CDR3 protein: CASSLDRGPPTGEAFF

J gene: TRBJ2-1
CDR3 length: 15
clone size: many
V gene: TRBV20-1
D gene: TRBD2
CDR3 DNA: TGCAGTGCTAGAGCCCCGGGACTAGCCCGCAATGAGCAGTTCTTC
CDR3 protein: CSARAPGLARNEQFF

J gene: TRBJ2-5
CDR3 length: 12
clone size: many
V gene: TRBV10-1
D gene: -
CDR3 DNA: TGCGCCAGCATAAAGGGTATCGAGACCCAGTACTTC
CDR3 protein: CASIKGIETQYF

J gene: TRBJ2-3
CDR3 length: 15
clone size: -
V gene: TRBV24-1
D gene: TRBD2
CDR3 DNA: TGTGCCACCGGGGCACTAGCGGGAGTGTACGATACGCAGTATTTT
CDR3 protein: CATGALAGVYDTQYF

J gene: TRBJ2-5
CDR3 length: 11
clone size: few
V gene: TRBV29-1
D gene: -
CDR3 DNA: TGCAGCGTTGATCACGCAACTACCCAGTACTTC
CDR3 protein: CSVDHATTQYF

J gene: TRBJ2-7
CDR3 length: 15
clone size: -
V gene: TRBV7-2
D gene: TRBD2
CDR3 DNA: TGTGCCAGCAGCTTAGAATCCCAGCGGGAGAGGCGGCAGTACTTC
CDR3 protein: CASSLESQRERRQYF

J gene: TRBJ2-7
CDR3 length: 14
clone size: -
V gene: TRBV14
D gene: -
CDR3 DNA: TGTGCCAGCAGCCAAAGGGACGCGCGTAGAGGGCAGTACTTC
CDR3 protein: CASSQRDARRGQYF

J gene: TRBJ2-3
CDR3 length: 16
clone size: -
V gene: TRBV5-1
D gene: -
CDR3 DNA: TGCGCCAGCAGCTTGAGCCCAGGCGGAGTCACAGATACGCAGTATTTT
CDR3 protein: CASSLSPGGVTDTQYF

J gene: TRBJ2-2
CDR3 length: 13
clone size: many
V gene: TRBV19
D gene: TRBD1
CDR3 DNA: TGTGCCAGTTCCGGGACAGGGGCCGGGGAGCTGTTTTTT
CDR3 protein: CASSGTGAGELFF